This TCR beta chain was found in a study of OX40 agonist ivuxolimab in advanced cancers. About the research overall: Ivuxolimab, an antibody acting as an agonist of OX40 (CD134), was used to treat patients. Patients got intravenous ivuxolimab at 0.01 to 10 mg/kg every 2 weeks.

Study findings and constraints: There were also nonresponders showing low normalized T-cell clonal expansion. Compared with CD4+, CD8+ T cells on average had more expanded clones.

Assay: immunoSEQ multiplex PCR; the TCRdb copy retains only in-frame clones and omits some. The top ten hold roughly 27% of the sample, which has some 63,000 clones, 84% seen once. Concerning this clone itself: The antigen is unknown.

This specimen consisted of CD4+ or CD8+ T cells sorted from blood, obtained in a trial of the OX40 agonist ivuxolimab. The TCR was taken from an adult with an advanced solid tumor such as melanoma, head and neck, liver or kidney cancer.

In nucleotides, the CDR3 is TGTGCCAGCAGCTTAATTGCAGGGAACTATGGCTACACCTTC. Translating gives CASSLIAGNYGYTF. The chain employs TRBV7-9 and TRBJ1-2; D may be TRBD1 (5 bases). The V gene's germline CDR1 is SEHNR and CDR2 FQNEAQ (reference sequence). The CDR3 loop spans 14 amino acids. V was pared by 2 bases and J by 2 bases, with 9 bases between. Combining the CDR3 with reference TRBV7-9 and TRBJ1-2 gives the whole variable domain DTGVSQNPRHKITKRGQNVTFRCDPISEHNRLYWYRQTLGQGPEFLTYFQNEAQLEKSRLLSDRFSAERPKGSFSTLEIQRTEQGDSAMYLCASSLIAGNYGYTFGSGTRLTVV.